These 29 T cell receptor beta chains were sequenced from one sample in a study of T-cell memory formation after mild COVID-19 (dated by TCRdb to the early 2020s). The receptor library was made with 5' RACE. Sequencing relied on an Illumina NovaSeq 6000. Clones were called with MiXCR by TCRdb after fastp trimmed the public reads at Q25, and only in-frame beta chains were retained. Each CDR3 protein appears once, grouped with its most common genes and DNA. For this sample there are some 210,000 distinct CDR3 sequences; roughly 10% appear just once. Of the sample, less than 4% falls within the top ten clones. Source material: PBMCs or a T cell subset sorted from them (not recorded which). The receptors stem from a man between 18 and 35 years old who had mild COVID-19 (a few samples of this study predate the infection). The sample titles of this study are shuffled in the database, so cell type and time point are left out; the donor was told from shared clones.

This rearrangement joins TRBV7-9 to TRBJ2-1; 7 bases align to TRBD1. The length of the CDR3 is 16 residues. Germline CDR1 is SEHNR and CDR2 is FQNEAQ (reference sequence). V lost 1 base to trimming and J lost 10 bases; unmatched junction nucleotides: 13. The CDR3 nucleotides are TGTGCCAGCAGCTTAGTCTTGGGGGACAGAGAACGAGAGCAGTTCTTC. It is translated as CASSLVLGDREREQFF.

This clonotype was detected a few times. In nucleotides, the CDR3 is TGTGCCAGCAGGTCCGTTATGGGGGCCAACGTCCTGACTTTC. Residues: CASRSVMGANVLTF. This chain connects TRBV7-9 to TRBJ2-6, with D uncertain. Trimming removed 6 bases at V and 4 bases at J, with 10 bases between. The CDR3 is made up of 14 amino acids. CDR1 and CDR2 (germline): SEHNR, FQNEAQ (reference sequence).

This clonotype has just a few counts. This sequence joins TRBV7-2 and TRBJ1-6; D may be TRBD1 (5 bases). Germline lookup yields CDR1 SGHTA and CDR2 FQGNSA. The CDR3 is 14 amino acids. The V gene lost 5 bases and the J gene lost 4 bases, with 9 bases spanning the gap. CDR3: CASSQPGYNSPLHF. CDR3 DNA sequence: TGTGCCAGCAGCCAGCCAGGGTATAATTCACCCCTCCACTTT.

The chain recombines TRBV12-3 or TRBV12-4 with TRBJ2-7; tentatively, D is TRBD2 (6 bases). The CDR3 totals 15 residues. Trimming cost V 3 bases and J 4 bases, with 16 bases left between them. Here the CDR3 DNA reads TGTGCCAGCAGTTTGGGTGTCGGGGGAATATACGAGCAGTACTTC. Its protein product is CASSLGVGGIYEQYF.

In DNA form, the CDR3 reads TGTGCCAGCAGTCCCTGGACTGGGGGCACTGAAGCTTTCTTT. This translates into CASSPWTGGTEAFF. This chain uses TRBV27 with TRBJ1-1, with D perhaps TRBD1 (5 bases). The germline V gene has CDR1 MNHEY and CDR2 SMNVEV (reference sequence). This CDR3 has 14 amino acids. Between the trimmed V and J ends, which lost 5 bases and 4 bases, there was a span of 14 bases.

The V call is TRBV12-3 or TRBV12-4, the J call TRBJ2-7, with 8 bases fitting TRBD1. The CDR3 consists of 15 residues. With 5 bases clipped from V and 3 bases from J, the junction kept 9 bases outside the gene matches. CDR3 loop: CASSPQGAMGYEQYF. CDR3 DNA: TGTGCCAGCAGTCCCCAGGGGGCGATGGGCTACGAGCAGTACTTC.

The chain has TRBV20-1 and TRBJ2-1, with no clear D. V lost 0 bases and J 8 bases, leaving 14 bases between the germline ends. Looked up from germline, CDR1 is DFQATT and CDR2 is SNEGSKA (reference sequence). The length of the CDR3 is 14 residues. The CDR3 sequence: CSARDSRGIDEQFF. CDR3 bases: TGCAGTGCTAGAGATTCTCGAGGTATCGATGAGCAGTTCTTC.

This sequence joins TRBV20-1 and TRBJ1-1, with D hard to call. The V and J ends lost 2 bases and 3 bases respectively, with 10 bases between them. This CDR3 has 13 residues. CDR1 DFQATT and CDR2 SNEGSKA come from the germline V gene (reference sequence). CDR3 nucleotides: TGCAGTGCTAGACCATGGGCGTACACTGAAGCTTTCTTT. This encodes CSARPWAYTEAFF.

A few counts support this clonotype. The V and J genes are TRBV7-9 and TRBJ2-7, with 7 bases lining up with TRBD1. CDR3 length: 13 residues. Trimming removed 3 bases from V and 5 bases from J; junction bases left unmatched: 4. Germline CDR1 and CDR2: SEHNR and FQNEAQ (reference sequence). The CDR3 DNA follows: TGTGCCAGCAGCTTCGGACAGGCCCACGAGCAGTACGTC. It specifies CASSFGQAHEQYV.

This clonotype came up many times. This chain links TRBV9 with TRBJ2-1, with 10 bases lining up with TRBD2. This CDR3 comprises 15 residues. V lost 0 bases and J lost 4; bases outside the gene matches: 1. From germline, CDR1 is SGDLS and CDR2 YYNGEE. This chain's CDR3 is CASSVGTSGYNEQFF. The DNA for the CDR3 is TGTGCCAGCAGCGTAGGGACTAGCGGATACAATGAGCAGTTCTTC.

V and J are TRBV19 and TRBJ1-1; D remains unclear. The germline V gene encodes CDR1 LNHDA and CDR2 SQIVND (reference sequence). V was clipped by 3 bases and J by 8 bases, with 19 bases between them. The CDR3 spans 15 residues. This chain's CDR3 is CASSIAGVGEVEAFF. The CDR3 DNA reads TGTGCCAGTAGTATTGCCGGGGTGGGCGAAGTGGAAGCTTTCTTT.

This sequence joins TRBV9 and TRBJ2-3; 10 nucleotides align to TRBD1. The CDR3 spans 17 residues. Trimming removed 4 bases from V and 9 bases from J; junction bases left unmatched: 17. Germline CDR1 reads SGDLS; CDR2 reads YYNGEE. CDR3 sequence: CASSPGTGEAAPWTQYF. The CDR3 nucleotides are TGTGCCAGCAGCCCCGGGACAGGGGAGGCCGCGCCTTGGACGCAGTATTTT.

The genes are TRBV7-2 and TRBJ1-6, with 12 bases that match TRBD1. Germline V gives CDR1 SGHTA, CDR2 FQGNSA. This CDR3 region has 17 residues. Trimming at V came to 4 bases and at J to 10 bases, leaving 11 bases not matched to a gene. CDR3 DNA sequence: TGTGCCAGCAGCTCCCAGGTCCCGGGACAGGGGGCCTCACCCCTCCACTTT. It codes for CASSSQVPGQGASPLHF.

The V call is TRBV6-1, the J call TRBJ2-5; 8 positions match TRBD1. The CDR3 length is 14 residues. V trimming: 3 bases; J trimming: 4 bases; junction bases outside the gene matches: 4. Germline V gives CDR1 MNHNS, CDR2 SASEGT. CDR3 coding DNA: TGTGCCAGCAGTGACAGGGGGCGGGGAGAGACCCAGTACTTC. Translating gives CASSDRGRGETQYF.

This clonotype was seen at least ten times. This chain connects TRBV4-3 to TRBJ2-2, with 7 positions matching TRBD1. The CDR3 runs to 16 residues. V lost 1 base to trimming and J lost 6 bases; unmatched junction nucleotides: 8. Germline-derived CDR1 and CDR2 are LGHNA and YSLEER. CDR3 nucleotides: TGCGCCAGCAGCCAAGTAGGCAGGGGGAAGGCCGGGGAGCTGTTTTTT. This translates into CASSQVGRGKAGELFF.

Many counts were recorded for this clonotype. This chain joins TRBV7-9 and TRBJ2-2, with 7 bases matching TRBD1. V was clipped by 10 bases and J by 2 bases; unmatched bases: 4. The length of the CDR3 is 13 residues. CDR1 SEHNR and CDR2 FQNEAQ come from the germline V gene (reference sequence). The chain's CDR3 is CATGTDNTGELFF. For the CDR3, the DNA is TGTGCCACTGGGACAGATAACACCGGGGAGCTGTTTTTT.

Only a few counts were recorded for this clonotype. The chain recombines TRBV2 with TRBJ2-7; D is uncertain. The CDR3 is 12 residues long. V lost 3 bases and J 8 bases, leaving 11 bases between the germline ends. Germline values: CDR1 SNHLY, CDR2 FYNNEI. CDR3 sequence: CASSDDSRQQYF. As DNA, the CDR3 is TGTGCCAGCAGTGATGATAGCAGGCAGCAGTACTTC.

The chain combines TRBV12-3 or TRBV12-4 with TRBJ1-6; D is uncertain. V gave up 6 bases and J gave up 0 bases, with 9 bases separating them. This CDR3 is built from 15 residues. The CDR3 region has the DNA TGTGCCAGCAGCGGGAAGAGCTCCTATAATTCACCCCTCCACTTT. Translation gives CASSGKSSYNSPLHF.

This clonotype turned up a few times. The V and J genes are TRBV24-1 and TRBJ2-1; 9 nucleotides agree with TRBD1. This CDR3 contains 19 residues. Germline CDR1 and CDR2: KGHDR and SFDVKD. The ends lost 3 bases at V and 2 bases at J; junction bases unmatched: 13. The CDR3 loop is CATSDTRIRDRDTYNEQFF. The CDR3 nucleotides are TGTGCCACCAGTGATACCCGAATCCGGGACAGGGATACCTACAATGAGCAGTTCTTC.

V is TRBV30 and J is TRBJ2-3; D uncertain. Trimming removed 5 bases at V and 4 bases at J, with 7 bases between. The CDR3 runs 11 residues. Germline-derived CDR1 and CDR2 are GTSNPN and SVGIG (reference sequence). Here the CDR3 DNA reads TGTGCCTGGCATGGGGCAGATACGCAGTATTTT. Its translation is CAWHGADTQYF.

This clonotype showed up many times. The chain employs TRBV7-9 and TRBJ2-1; a possible D gene is TRBD2 (6 bases). The CDR3 is 15 residues long. Germline-derived CDR1 and CDR2 are SEHNR and FQNEAQ (reference sequence). The V and J ends lost 5 bases and 5 bases respectively, with 16 bases between them. The chain's CDR3 is CASSGRGAINNEQFF. CDR3 DNA: TGTGCCAGCAGCGGGCGGGGAGCTATTAACAATGAGCAGTTCTTC.

V gene TRBV5-1 combines with J gene TRBJ2-7, with D uncertain. The CDR3 sequence is 14 residues long. Germline assignment: CDR1 SGHRS and CDR2 YFSETQ. The V and J ends lost 0 bases and 0 bases respectively, with 7 bases between them. The CDR3 reads CASSLEVDSYEQYF. CDR3 DNA sequence: TGCGCCAGCAGCTTGGAGGTGGACTCCTACGAGCAGTACTTC.

The gene calls are TRBV24-1 and TRBJ1-5, with 12 bases fitting TRBD1. V trimming: 4 bases; J trimming: 5 bases; junction bases outside the gene matches: 8. The germline CDR1 and CDR2 sequences are KGHDR and SFDVKD. The CDR3 loop spans 17 amino acids. CDR3 bases: TGTGCCACCAGTGAGCGGGACAGGGGGCTTGGTGATCAGCCCCAGCATTTT. Translating gives CATSERDRGLGDQPQHF.

This clonotype was counted only a few times. This rearrangement joins TRBV9 to TRBJ2-2; TRBD1 is a possible D gene (6 bases). Trimming left V 2 bases short and J 0 bases short, with 8 bases between. Germline V CDR1 and CDR2: SGDLS, YYNGEE. The CDR3 extends over 15 amino acids. CDR3 sequence reads: CASSVGGSNTGELFF. The DNA for the CDR3 is TGTGCCAGCAGCGTTGGGGGCTCGAACACCGGGGAGCTGTTTTTT.

This clonotype was counted between two and nine times. This chain links TRBV5-1 with TRBJ2-5; 8 nucleotides line up with TRBD1. The CDR3 loop spans 15 amino acids. The ends lost 4 bases at V and 4 bases at J; junction bases unmatched: 9. The germline gives CDR1 SGHRS, CDR2 YFSETQ. The CDR3 DNA follows: TGCGCCAGCAGCAAGGACAGGGTCGGGGTAGAGACCCAGTACTTC. It codes for CASSKDRVGVETQYF.

The V and J genes are TRBV5-1 and TRBJ2-1; D is unclear. CDR3 length: 12 residues. V was cut by 0 bases and J by 10 bases, with 8 bases left in between. CDR1 is SGHRS, CDR2 YFSETQ, per germline. This CDR3 reads CASSLEFREQFF. CDR3 in DNA: TGCGCCAGCAGCTTGGAGTTTCGCGAGCAGTTCTTC.

In DNA form, the CDR3 reads TGTGCCAGCAGCCCGGGACAACGCAATGAGCAGTTCTTC. Residues: CASSPGQRNEQFF. V usage is TRBV6-1 and J usage is TRBJ2-1, with D perhaps matching TRBD1 (6 bases). V lost 6 bases and J lost 6, with 12 bases in between. The CDR3 covers 13 residues. Germline CDR1 reads MNHNS; CDR2 reads SASEGT.

The rearrangement uses TRBV4-3 and TRBJ2-3; D is uncertain. CDR1 LGHNA and CDR2 YSLEER come from the germline V gene. The CDR3 is made up of 13 amino acids. Trimming shortened V by 1 base and J by 6 bases, and 8 bases separated the two germline ends. The CDR3 bases are TGCGCCAGCAGCCAAGGCTGGGCTGATACGCAGTATTTT. Translation gives CASSQGWADTQYF.

This clonotype has more than one count but fewer than ten. The J gene is TRBJ2-7, the V gene TRBV21-1; whether TRBD1, the table's D call, matches the DNA was not checked. TRBV21-1 corresponds to a pseudogene. The CDR3 is 17 residues long. CDR3: CASNPGSGTGVLYEQYV. As DNA, the CDR3 is TGTGCCAGCAATCCGGGGTCCGGGACAGGGGTCTTATACGAGCAGTACGTC.